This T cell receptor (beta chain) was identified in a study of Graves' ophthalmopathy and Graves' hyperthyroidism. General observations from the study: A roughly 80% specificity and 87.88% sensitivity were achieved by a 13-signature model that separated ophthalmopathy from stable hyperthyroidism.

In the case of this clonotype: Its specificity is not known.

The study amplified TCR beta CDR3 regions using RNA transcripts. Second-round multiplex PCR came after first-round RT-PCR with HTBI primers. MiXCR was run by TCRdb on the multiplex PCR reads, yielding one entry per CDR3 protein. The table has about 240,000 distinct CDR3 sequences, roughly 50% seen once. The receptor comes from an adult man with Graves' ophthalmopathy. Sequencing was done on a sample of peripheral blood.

CDR3 sequence (DNA): TGTGCCAGCAGCCCGGGGACAGGGGGTACCATCTCCTACGAGCAGTACTTC. Protein product: CASSPGTGGTISYEQYF. This chain links TRBV7-9 with TRBJ2-7; 11 bases agree with TRBD1. The CDR3 is 17 amino acids. Trimming cost V 5 bases and J 0 bases; bases outside gene matches: 9. CDR1 SEHNR and CDR2 FQNEAQ come from the germline V gene (reference sequence).